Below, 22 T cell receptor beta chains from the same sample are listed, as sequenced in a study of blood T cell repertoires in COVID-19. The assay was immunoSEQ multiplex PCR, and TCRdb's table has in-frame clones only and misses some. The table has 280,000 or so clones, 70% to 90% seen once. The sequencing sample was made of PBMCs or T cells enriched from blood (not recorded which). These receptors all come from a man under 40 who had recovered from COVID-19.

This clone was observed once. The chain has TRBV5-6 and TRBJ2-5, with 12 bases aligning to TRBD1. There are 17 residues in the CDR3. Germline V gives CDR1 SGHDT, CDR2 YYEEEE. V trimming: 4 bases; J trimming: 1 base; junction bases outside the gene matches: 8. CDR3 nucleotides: TGTGCCAGCAGCCGGTGGGGACAGGGGGCCGTCCAAGAGACCCAGTACTTC. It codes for CASSRWGQGAVQETQYF.

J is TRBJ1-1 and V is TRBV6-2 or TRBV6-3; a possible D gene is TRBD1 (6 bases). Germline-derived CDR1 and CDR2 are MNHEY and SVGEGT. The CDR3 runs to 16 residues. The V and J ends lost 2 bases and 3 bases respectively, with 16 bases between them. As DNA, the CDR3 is TGTGCCAGCAGTTACCTGGCAGGGGAGAAGGACACTGAAGCTTTCTTT. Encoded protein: CASSYLAGEKDTEAFF.

This CDR3 reads CASSPRTAQETQYF. The CDR3 region has the DNA TGCGCCAGCAGCCCTAGGACAGCCCAAGAGACCCAGTACTTC. The chain is built from TRBV4-1 and TRBJ2-5, with D possibly TRBD1 on 6 matching bases. This CDR3 has 14 residues. The germline CDR1 and CDR2 sequences are MGHRA and YSYEKL. Between the trimmed V and J ends, which lost 4 bases and 1 base, there was a span of 10 bases.

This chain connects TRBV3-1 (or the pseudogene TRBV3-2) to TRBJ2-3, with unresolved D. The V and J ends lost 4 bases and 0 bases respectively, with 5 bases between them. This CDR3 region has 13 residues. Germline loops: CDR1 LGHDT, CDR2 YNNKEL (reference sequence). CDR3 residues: CASSLLSTDTQYF. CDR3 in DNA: TGTGCCAGCAGCCTCTTAAGCACAGATACGCAGTATTTT.

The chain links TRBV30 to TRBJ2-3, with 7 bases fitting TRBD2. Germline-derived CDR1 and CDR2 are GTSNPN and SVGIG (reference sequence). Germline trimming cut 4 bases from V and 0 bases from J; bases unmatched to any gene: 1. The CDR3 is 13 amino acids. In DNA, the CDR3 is TGTGCCTGGATGCGGGAGAGCACAGATACGCAGTATTTT. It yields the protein CAWMRESTDTQYF.

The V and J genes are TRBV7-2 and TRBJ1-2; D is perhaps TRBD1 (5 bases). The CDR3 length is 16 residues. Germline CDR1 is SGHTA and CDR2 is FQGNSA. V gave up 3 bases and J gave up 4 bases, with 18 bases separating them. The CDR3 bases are TGTGCCAGCAGCTTCCGGGGGACGGTGAACTTCTATGGCTACACCTTC. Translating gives CASSFRGTVNFYGYTF.

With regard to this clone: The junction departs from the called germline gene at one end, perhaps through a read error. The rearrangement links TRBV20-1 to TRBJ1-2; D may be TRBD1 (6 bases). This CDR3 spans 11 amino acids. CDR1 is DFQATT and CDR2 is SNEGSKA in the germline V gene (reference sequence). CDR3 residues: CSATKTGIIFF. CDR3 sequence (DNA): TGCAGTGCTACAAAGACAGGAATCATCTTCTTC.

The CDR3: CASSLVRDEQFF. CDR3 bases: TGCGCCAGCAGCTTGGTGAGGGATGAGCAGTTCTTC. The V call is TRBV5-1, the J call TRBJ2-1, with TRBD2 as a possible D gene (5 bases). V lost 0 bases and J lost 8, with 6 bases in between. This CDR3 is 12 amino acids long. Germline lookup yields CDR1 SGHRS and CDR2 YFSETQ.

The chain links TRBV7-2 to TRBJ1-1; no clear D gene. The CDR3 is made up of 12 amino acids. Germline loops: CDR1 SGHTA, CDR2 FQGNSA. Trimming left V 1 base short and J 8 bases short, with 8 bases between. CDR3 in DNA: TGTGCCAGCAGCTTAGTTCGGTGGGAAGCTTTCTTT. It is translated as CASSLVRWEAFF.

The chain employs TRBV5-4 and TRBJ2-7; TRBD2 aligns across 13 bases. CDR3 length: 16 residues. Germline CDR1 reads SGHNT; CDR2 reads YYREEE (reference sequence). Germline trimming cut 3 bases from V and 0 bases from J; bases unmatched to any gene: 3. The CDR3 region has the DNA TGTGCCAGCAGCTCCCGGACTAGCGGGGGCTCCTACGAGCAGTACTTC. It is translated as CASSSRTSGGSYEQYF.

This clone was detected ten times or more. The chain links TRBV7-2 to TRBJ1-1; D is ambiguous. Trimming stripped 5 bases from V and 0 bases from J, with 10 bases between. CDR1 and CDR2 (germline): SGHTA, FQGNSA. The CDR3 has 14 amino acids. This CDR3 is CASSVTPLNTEAFF. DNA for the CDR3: TGTGCCAGCAGCGTCACACCCCTGAACACTGAAGCTTTCTTT.

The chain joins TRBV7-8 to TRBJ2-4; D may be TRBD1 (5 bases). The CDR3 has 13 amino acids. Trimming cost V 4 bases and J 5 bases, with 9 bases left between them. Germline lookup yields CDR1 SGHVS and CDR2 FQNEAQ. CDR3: CASSSGIENIQYF. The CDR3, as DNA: TGTGCCAGCAGCTCAGGGATCGAAAACATTCAGTACTTC. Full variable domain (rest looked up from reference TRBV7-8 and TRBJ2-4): GAGVSQSPRYKVAKRGQDVALRCDPISGHVSLFWYQQALGQGPEFLTYFQNEAQLDKSGLPSDRFFAERPEGSVSTLKIQRTQQEDSAVYLCASSSGIENIQYFGAGTRLSVL.

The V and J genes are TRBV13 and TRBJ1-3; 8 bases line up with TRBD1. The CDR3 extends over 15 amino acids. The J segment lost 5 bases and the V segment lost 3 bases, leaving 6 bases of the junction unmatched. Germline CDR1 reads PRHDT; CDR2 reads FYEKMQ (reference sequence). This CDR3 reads CASSLPGRGRNTIYF. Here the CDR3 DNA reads TGTGCCAGCAGCTTGCCTGGCAGGGGGCGAAACACCATATATTTT.

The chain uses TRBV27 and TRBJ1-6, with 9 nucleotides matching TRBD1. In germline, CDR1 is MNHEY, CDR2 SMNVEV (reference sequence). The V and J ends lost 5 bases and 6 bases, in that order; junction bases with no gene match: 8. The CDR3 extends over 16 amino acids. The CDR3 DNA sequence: TGTGCCAGCAGTAAGGACAGGGGCCAGGGTAATTCACCCCTCCACTTT. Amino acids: CASSKDRGQGNSPLHF.

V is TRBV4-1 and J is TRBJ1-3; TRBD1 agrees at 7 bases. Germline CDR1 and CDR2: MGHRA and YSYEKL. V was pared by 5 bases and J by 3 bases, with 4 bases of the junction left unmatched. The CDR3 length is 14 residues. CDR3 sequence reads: CASSMGQFGNTIYF. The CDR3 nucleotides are TGCGCCAGCAGCATGGGACAGTTTGGAAACACCATATATTTT.

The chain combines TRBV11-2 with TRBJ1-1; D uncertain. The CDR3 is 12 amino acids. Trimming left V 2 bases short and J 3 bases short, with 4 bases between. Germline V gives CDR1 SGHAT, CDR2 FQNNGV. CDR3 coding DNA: TGTGCCAGCAGCTTACCTGACACTGAAGCTTTCTTT. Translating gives CASSLPDTEAFF.

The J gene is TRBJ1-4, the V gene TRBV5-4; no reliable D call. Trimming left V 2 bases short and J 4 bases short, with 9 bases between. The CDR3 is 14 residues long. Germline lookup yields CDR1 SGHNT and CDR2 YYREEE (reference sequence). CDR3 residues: CASSFDGNNEKLFF. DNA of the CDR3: TGTGCCAGCAGCTTTGACGGGAATAATGAAAAACTGTTTTTT.

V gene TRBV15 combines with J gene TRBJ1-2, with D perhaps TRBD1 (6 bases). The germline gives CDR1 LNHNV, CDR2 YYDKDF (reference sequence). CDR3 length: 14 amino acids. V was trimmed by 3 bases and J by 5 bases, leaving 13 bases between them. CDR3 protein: CATSSPRGGYGYTF. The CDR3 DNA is TGTGCCACCAGCAGCCCCCGAGGGGGATATGGCTACACCTTC.

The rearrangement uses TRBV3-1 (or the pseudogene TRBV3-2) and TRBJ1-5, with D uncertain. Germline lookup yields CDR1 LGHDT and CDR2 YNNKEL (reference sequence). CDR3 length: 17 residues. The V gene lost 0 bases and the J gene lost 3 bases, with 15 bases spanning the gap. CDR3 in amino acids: CASSQDKYAGSNQPQHF. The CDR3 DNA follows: TGTGCCAGCAGCCAAGATAAGTATGCGGGGTCCAATCAGCCCCAGCATTTT.

The CDR3 bases are TGTGCCAGCAGCTTAACGGCAGAGGTGAACACCGGGGAGCTGTTTTTT. Protein product: CASSLTAEVNTGELFF. The chain employs TRBV7-8 and TRBJ2-2; the D is unclear. Trimming took 2 bases from V and 1 from J, leaving 11 bases between them. CDR3 size: 16 residues. CDR1 and CDR2 (germline): SGHVS, FQNEAQ.

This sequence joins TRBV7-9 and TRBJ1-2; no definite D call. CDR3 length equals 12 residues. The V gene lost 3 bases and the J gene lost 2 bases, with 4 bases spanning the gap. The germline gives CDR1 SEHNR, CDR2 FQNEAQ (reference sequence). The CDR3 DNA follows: TGTGCCAGCAGCTTGACAAACTATGGCTACACCTTC. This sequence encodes CASSLTNYGYTF.

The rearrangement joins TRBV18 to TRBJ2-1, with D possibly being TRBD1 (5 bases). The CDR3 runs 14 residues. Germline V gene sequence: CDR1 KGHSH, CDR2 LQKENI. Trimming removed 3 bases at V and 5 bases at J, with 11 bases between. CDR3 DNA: TGTGCCAGCTCACCGGGTTCAGGGAACAATGAGCAGTTCTTC. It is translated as CASSPGSGNNEQFF.